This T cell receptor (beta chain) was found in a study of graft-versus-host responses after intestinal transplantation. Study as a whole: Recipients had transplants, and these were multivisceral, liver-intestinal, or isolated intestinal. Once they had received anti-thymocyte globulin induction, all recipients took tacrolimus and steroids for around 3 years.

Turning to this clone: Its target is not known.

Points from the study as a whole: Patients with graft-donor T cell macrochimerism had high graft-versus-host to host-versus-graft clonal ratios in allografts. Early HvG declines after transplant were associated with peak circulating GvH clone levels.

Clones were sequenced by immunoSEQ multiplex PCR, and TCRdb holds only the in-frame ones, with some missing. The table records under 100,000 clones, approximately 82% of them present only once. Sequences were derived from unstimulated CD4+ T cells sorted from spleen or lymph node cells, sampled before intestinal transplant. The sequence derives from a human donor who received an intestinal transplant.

The CDR3 coding sequence is TGCGCCAGCAGCCACGGGGGCCCAGGGGGCGAAGAGACCCAGTACTTC. Its translation is CASSHGGPGGEETQYF. The rearrangement joins TRBV5-1 to TRBJ2-5; 8 nucleotides align to TRBD1. After removal of 4 bases from V and 3 bases from J, the junction contained 11 bases not matched to a gene. The CDR3 is 16 amino acids. Germline V CDR1 and CDR2: SGHRS, YFSETQ.